These T cell receptor beta chains were read from a single sample in a study of Ad26.COV2.S vaccination and SARS-CoV-2 variants. Sequenced by immunoSEQ multiplex PCR; TCRdb stores in-frame clones only, minus some. Of around 400,000 clones listed, about 80% are singletons. Specimen: peripheral blood, collected in a trial of Ad26.COV2.S vaccine versus placebo. The receptors stem from a person between 18 and 65 years old who received the Ad26.COV2.S COVID-19 vaccine or a placebo. CDR3s include the opening cysteine and the closing phenylalanine or tryptophan. Clone size is given for some rows only: seen once, a few or many times, or a class if the clone is expanded.

.	TRBJ2-3	TRBV7-3	CASNSGVSTDTQYF
.	TRBJ2-7	TRBV19	CASRTTGTGNYEQYF
few	TRBJ1-5	TRBV19	CASSPDRAGNQPQHF
once	TRBJ2-1	TRBV24-1	CATSWGLAGVNEQFF
.	TRBJ1-3	TRBV14	CASSQVGHISGNTIYF
.	TRBJ2-5	TRBV7-2	CASSLSSRSRETQYF
.	TRBJ2-7	TRBV7-9	CASSLPSSYEQYF
.	TRBJ2-5	TRBV7-6	CASSPPWLAAQGETQYF
.	TRBJ1-2	TRBV9	CASSPRQGTAFGYTF
.	TRBJ1-1	TRBV10-1	CASHLKPSPQNTEAFF
.	TRBJ1-3	TRBV5-1	CASSPGGSGNTIYF
.	TRBJ2-4	TRBV11-3	CASRSDGAKNIQYF
.	TRBJ2-1	TRBV7-2	CASSPLENDNEQFF
.	TRBJ2-7	TRBV29-1	CSVGGVTSGDVYEQYF
.	TRBJ1-6	TRBV27	CASSFRAFYSPLHF
once	TRBJ1-3	TRBV9	CASSVDRGNTIYF
.	TRBJ2-3	TRBV19	CASSLQGDTQYF
.	TRBJ2-3	TRBV4-1	CASSQGIAGATLWTDTQYF
.	TRBJ2-1	TRBV18	CASRGTSGNLHEQFF
.	TRBJ2-2	TRBV3-1/TRBV3-2	CASTGYGTGELFF
once	TRBJ1-4	TRBV5-1	CASSADRGGEKLFF
.	TRBJ2-1	TRBV24-1	CATGTSGDNEQFF
few	TRBJ1-1	TRBV4-1	CASSQLDRPAEAFF
.	TRBJ1-2	TRBV29-1	CSVDRGRLGRDYGYTF
.	TRBJ1-2	TRBV3-1/TRBV3-2	CASSQDVGDYGYTF
once	TRBJ1-5	TRBV4-2	CASSQDPRDQPQHF
.	TRBJ1-1	TRBV3-1/TRBV3-2	CASSQDEEREAFF
.	TRBJ2-2	TRBV3-1/TRBV3-2	CASSQQREVNTGELFF
.	TRBJ2-5	TRBV7-2	CASSFGEETQYF
once	TRBJ2-3	TRBV3-1/TRBV3-2	CASSLLGQPAGIGQYF